This T cell receptor beta chain was sequenced for a study of blood T cell repertoires in COVID-19. Overall study: PBMCs, B-cell-depleted T cells, or T cells provided the cDNA or gDNA that made up the material.

Germline assignment: CDR1 MGHRA and CDR2 YSYEKL. Unmatched junction bases numbered 9, after V lost 0 bases and J lost 8 bases. The CDR3 length is 16 residues. Study processing details: Using reference gene primer amplification, nucleated cell counts were estimated. The method was immunoSEQ multiplex PCR; TCRdb's version includes in-frame clones alone and lacks a portion of them. V and J calls and clone size follow that table, whereas D and trimming were derived from the DNA. Altogether about 190,000 clones are present, roughly 78% being singletons, with the ten largest covering under 3.5%. The V and J genes are TRBV4-1 and TRBJ1-4; TRBD1 matches at 7 bases. The source of this sequence is an elderly woman with active or convalescent COVID-19. Sequenced: peripheral blood. CDR3 nucleotide sequence: TGCGCCAGCAGCCAAGATCTGACAGGGAAGGGAGAAAAACTGTTTTTT. Translation gives CASSQDLTGKGEKLFF.